This T cell receptor (beta chain) was identified during a study of blood T cell repertoires in COVID-19. Across the study: Nucleic acid was either cDNA or gDNA, and it came from T cells, B-cell-depleted T cells, or PBMCs.

This CDR3 is 14 amino acids long. CDR1 and CDR2 (germline): SGHTA, FQGNSA. V was trimmed by 0 bases and J by 6 bases, leaving 12 bases between them. Method: immunoSEQ multiplex PCR; TCRdb's copy keeps in-frame clones and lacks some. The repertoire holds 90,000 to 100,000 clones, with about 83% as singletons. Sequencing was carried out using peripheral blood. The TCR sequence derives from an older man with active or convalescent COVID-19. This sequence joins TRBV7-2 and TRBJ2-7; D is ambiguous. The CDR3 region has the DNA TGTGCCAGCAGCTTAGCAGGCCCGGGTAGCGAGCAGTACTTC. Its translation: CASSLAGPGSEQYF.